The 14 T cell receptor beta chains below were found in one sample sequenced in a study of T cell responses to AZD1222 COVID-19 vaccine. Some clones are missing from TCRdb's copy, which holds only in-frame ones; the method was immunoSEQ multiplex PCR. The sample shows more than 70,000 clones, 75% to 90% of them seen only once. The starting material was peripheral blood, obtained on day 0 of AZD1222 vaccination. These receptors came from an adult in good health.

The V call is TRBV6-5, the J call TRBJ2-7, with 9 positions matching TRBD1. This CDR3 contains 15 residues. V was pared by 7 bases and J by 5 bases, with 12 bases of the junction left unmatched. Germline CDR1 and CDR2: MNHEY and SVGAGI. The CDR3 here is CASTRPGQGGNEQYF. CDR3 nucleotides: TGTGCCAGCACCAGACCGGGACAGGGTGGGAACGAGCAGTACTTC.

V and J are TRBV12-3 or TRBV12-4 and TRBJ2-7; no definite D call. The CDR3 totals 11 residues. The germline V and J ends were trimmed by 5 bases and 4 bases, with 6 bases remaining between them. CDR3 nucleotide sequence: TGTGCCAGCAGTGCCTTATACGAGCAGTACTTC. Its translation is CASSALYEQYF.

The chain employs TRBV5-4 and TRBJ2-1, with 7 positions matching TRBD2. From germline, CDR1 is SGHNT and CDR2 YYREEE (reference sequence). The CDR3 is 14 amino acids. Trimming removed 1 base from V and 5 bases from J; junction bases left unmatched: 3. CDR3 protein: CASSLLAANNEQFF. The CDR3 DNA reads as TGTGCCAGCAGCTTGCTAGCGGCGAACAATGAGCAGTTCTTC.

The genes are TRBV7-6 and TRBJ1-3; TRBD1 matches 7 bases. Germline assignment: CDR1 SGHVS and CDR2 FNYEAQ. The CDR3 has 16 residues. J gave up 3 bases and V 5 bases, and 10 bases lay outside the gene matches. CDR3 bases: TGTGCCAGCAGCCTGGAAACAAACAGGGGTGGAAACACCATATATTTT. Protein sequence: CASSLETNRGGNTIYF. The whole variable domain, remainder taken from reference TRBV7-6 and TRBJ1-3, is GAGVSQSPRYKVTKRGQDVALRCDPISGHVSLYWYRQALGQGPEFLTYFNYEAQQDKSGLPNDRFSAERPEGSISTLTIQRTEQRDSAMYRCASSLETNRGGNTIYFGEGSWLTVV.

J is TRBJ1-6 and V is TRBV6-5; 9 nucleotides agree with TRBD1. This CDR3 region has 15 residues. V lost 5 bases to trimming and J lost 6 bases; unmatched junction nucleotides: 5. The germline V gene has CDR1 MNHEY and CDR2 SVGAGI. The CDR3 spells CASSPGQGSNSPLHF. CDR3 coding DNA: TGTGCCAGCAGTCCCGGACAGGGGAGTAATTCACCCCTCCACTTT.

This clone was found once. V is TRBV9 and J is TRBJ2-1; 11 bases map to TRBD1. V lost 0 bases, J lost 3 bases, and 5 bases stayed unmatched. CDR1 is SGDLS, CDR2 YYNGEE, per germline. The CDR3 sequence is 17 residues long. The CDR3 loop is CASSVATGTGGYNEQFF. Written as DNA, the CDR3 is TGTGCCAGCAGCGTAGCTACGGGGACAGGGGGCTACAATGAGCAGTTCTTC. Full variable domain (remainder filled in from reference TRBV9 and TRBJ2-1): DSGVTQTPKHLITATGQRVTLRCSPRSGDLSVYWYQQSLDQGLQFLIQYYNGEERAKGNILERFSAQQFPDLHSELNLSSLELGDSALYFCASSVATGTGGYNEQFFGPGTRLTVL.

The CDR3 loop is CASSRGGLVLFNEQFF. CDR3 nucleotide sequence: TGCGCCAGCAGCCGAGGAGGGCTAGTTCTGTTTAATGAGCAGTTCTTC. The chain has TRBV4-1 and TRBJ2-1; weak D call: TRBD2 (6 bases). The CDR3 has 16 residues. Germline V gives CDR1 MGHRA, CDR2 YSYEKL. V lost 4 bases, J lost 7 bases, and 20 bases lay in between.

The CDR3 is CASSPSGRIFGANVLTF. Here the CDR3 DNA reads TGTGCCAGCAGTCCTAGCGGGAGGATCTTTGGGGCCAACGTCCTGACTTTC. The gene calls are TRBV3-1 (or the pseudogene TRBV3-2) and TRBJ2-6, with TRBD2 matching 11 bases. Germline V gene lookup returns CDR1 LGHDT and CDR2 YNNKEL (reference sequence). CDR3 size: 17 residues. Losses at the gene ends were 6 bases for V and 3 bases for J; bases not matched to a gene: 7.

The chain links TRBV14 to TRBJ2-1, with unresolved D. The CDR3 is made up of 14 amino acids. Trimming shortened V by 5 bases and J by 5 bases, and 13 bases separated the two germline ends. The V gene's germline CDR1 is SGHDN and CDR2 FVKESK. The CDR3 region has the DNA TGTGCCAGCAGCTCCTGGGCCCTAGACAATGAGCAGTTCTTC. As protein: CASSSWALDNEQFF.

The chain employs TRBV14 and TRBJ1-1, with D unresolved. CDR1 SGHDN and CDR2 FVKESK come from the germline V gene. The CDR3 covers 14 residues. Trimming left V 1 base short and J 1 base short, with 7 bases between. The CDR3 DNA reads as TGTGCCAGCAGCCAAGTAGGAAGGAACACTGAAGCTTTCTTT. It translates to CASSQVGRNTEAFF.

Remarks on this clone: The same CDR3 is also encoded by other DNA sequences in this sample. The gene calls are TRBV5-1 and TRBJ1-3; no reliable D call. The CDR3 extends over 12 amino acids. The V end lost 0 bases, the J end lost 4 bases, and 2 bases lay between the germline ends. CDR1 is SGHRS, CDR2 YFSETQ, per germline. CDR3 DNA sequence: TGCGCCAGCAGCTTGGAAGGAAACACCATATATTTT. This encodes CASSLEGNTIYF.

The rearrangement joins TRBV9 to TRBJ1-1; D gene uncertain. The germline V and J ends were trimmed by 0 bases and 4 bases, with 13 bases remaining between them. The CDR3 runs to 15 residues. Germline V gene data show CDR1 as SGDLS and CDR2 as YYNGEE. CDR3 bases: TGTGCCAGCAGCGTAGGGGGAGGGCGCGGCACTGAAGCTTTCTTT. Protein product: CASSVGGGRGTEAFF.

J is TRBJ2-1 and V is TRBV27; TRBD1 aligns across 12 bases. Per germline, CDR1 MNHEY and CDR2 SMNVEV (reference sequence). The V gene end was trimmed by 7 bases and the J gene end by 1 base; junction bases not matched to a gene: 8. The CDR3 has 17 residues. CDR3 sequence reads: CASMGTGGGRSYNEQFF. The CDR3 coding sequence is TGTGCCAGCATGGGGACAGGGGGCGGGCGGTCCTACAATGAGCAGTTCTTC.

This clone was observed a few times. The chain has TRBV27 and TRBJ2-2; 7 bases agree with TRBD1. This CDR3 has 18 amino acids. Germline lookup yields CDR1 MNHEY and CDR2 SMNVEV (reference sequence). V lost 0 bases, J lost 2 bases, and 9 bases stayed unmatched. As DNA, the CDR3 is TGTGCCAGCAGTTTATCCGACAGGGTGCTTTTTAACACCGGGGAGCTGTTTTTT. Translated, it gives CASSLSDRVLFNTGELFF.